These 4 T cell receptor beta chains originate from one sample sequenced in a study of OX40 agonist ivuxolimab in advanced cancers. Generated by immunoSEQ multiplex PCR, the TCRdb table keeps only in-frame clones and is missing some. The sample lists more than 45,000 clones, roughly 90% occurring once. Sequences were derived from CD4+ or CD8+ T cells sorted from blood, sampled in a trial of the OX40 agonist ivuxolimab. These receptors were taken from an adult with an advanced solid tumor such as melanoma, head and neck, liver or kidney cancer.

Concerning this clone: The junction does not match germline at one end; this may be a read error. The gene calls are TRBV7-7 and TRBJ2-2; D call uncertain. CDR1 is SSHAT, CDR2 FNYEAQ, per germline (reference sequence). The CDR3 contains 13 residues. The CDR3 bases are TGTGCTAGCAGCCCGGGCCCTCGCGGGGAGCTGTTTTTT. This codes for CASSPGPRGELFF.

The chain uses TRBV28 and TRBJ1-2; D gene uncertain. With 3 bases removed from V and 0 bases from J, the gap between germline ends came to 5 bases. Germline loops: CDR1 MDHEN, CDR2 SYDVKM. This CDR3 is 13 amino acids long. CDR3 coding DNA: TGTGCCAGCAGTTTTAGAGCTAACTATGGCTACACCTTC. Protein product: CASSFRANYGYTF.

V gene TRBV25-1 combines with J gene TRBJ2-2; 11 bases are a match to TRBD2. Unmatched junction bases numbered 6, after V lost 5 bases and J lost 4 bases. CDR3 size: 16 residues. Germline loops: CDR1 MGHDK, CDR2 SYGVNS. In nucleotides, the CDR3 is TGTGCCAGCAGTCTAAAGACTAGCGGGACCACCGGGGAGCTGTTTTTT. Amino acid sequence: CASSLKTSGTTGELFF. The full variable domain, completed using reference TRBV25-1 and TRBJ2-2, is EADIYQTPRYLVIGTGKKITLECSQTMGHDKMYWYQQDPGMELHLIHYSYGVNSTEKGDLSSESTVSRIRTEHFPLTLESARPSHTSQYLCASSLKTSGTTGELFFGEGSRLTVL.

The rearrangement joins TRBV4-1 to TRBJ2-7; D gene unclear. The V end was cut by 0 bases, the J end by 2 bases, with 11 bases between. The length of the CDR3 is 15 residues. The V gene's germline CDR1 is MGHRA and CDR2 YSYEKL. The CDR3 nucleotides read TGCGCCAGCAGCCAAGATCGCCGAGAGGCCTACGAGCAGTACTTC. Amino acid sequence: CASSQDRREAYEQYF.